This passage covers 5 T cell receptor beta chains from one sample sequenced in a study of T cells in Graves' hyperthyroidism and ophthalmopathy. RNA transcripts yielded amplified TCR beta CDR3 regions. HTBI primers were used for first-round RT-PCR of the TCR CDR3. TCRdb redid the calling of the multiplex PCR reads with MiXCR, one entry per CDR3 protein. The repertoire holds about 360,000 distinct CDR3 sequences, 15% to 20% seen once, with 3.5% to 4% in the top ten. What was sequenced was blood. The receptors shown here come from a woman aged 18-30 years with Graves' hyperthyroidism.

This clonotype was counted ten times or more. V is TRBV7-8 and J is TRBJ2-7; TRBD1 matches 10 bases. Germline loops: CDR1 SGHVS, CDR2 FQNEAQ. V lost 5 bases and J lost 6; bases outside the gene matches: 13. CDR3 length: 16 residues. Written as DNA, the CDR3 is TGTGCCAGCAGCCCCAGGGCGGGACAGGGGTCGGGCGAGCAGTACTTC. It yields the protein CASSPRAGQGSGEQYF.

This clonotype has only a few counts. The CDR3 loop reads CSARVRSYSGNTIYF. Here the CDR3 DNA reads TGCAGTGCTAGAGTGCGCAGCTACTCTGGAAACACCATATATTTT. This sequence joins TRBV20-1 and TRBJ1-3; D uncertain. The V and J ends lost 1 base and 0 bases respectively, with 10 bases between them. Germline V gene data show CDR1 as DFQATT and CDR2 as SNEGSKA (reference sequence). CDR3 size: 15 residues.

The table lists this clonotype with many counts. The gene calls are TRBV6-1 and TRBJ1-5; 7 positions agree with TRBD1. The CDR3 has 13 amino acids. Trimming removed 5 bases from V and 7 bases from J; junction bases left unmatched: 5. CDR1 is MNHNS, CDR2 SASEGT, per germline. This CDR3 reads CASSMGQKQPQHF. The DNA of the CDR3 is TGTGCCAGCAGTATGGGACAGAAGCAGCCCCAGCATTTT.

This clonotype has a count of ten or more. The chain is built from TRBV2 and TRBJ1-1, with D possibly being TRBD1 (6 bases). The CDR3 spans 11 residues. Germline values: CDR1 SNHLY, CDR2 FYNNEI. V lost 9 bases to trimming and J lost 1 base, with 6 bases between them. CDR3 DNA: TGTGCCAGGACAGGGAACACTGAAGCTTTCTTT. This gives the protein CARTGNTEAFF.

This clonotype was observed many times. This rearrangement joins TRBV7-3 to TRBJ2-7, with 9 nucleotides matching TRBD2. The germline V gene encodes CDR1 SGHTA and CDR2 FQGTGA. Trimming cost V 1 base and J 5 bases; bases outside gene matches: 0. The CDR3 spans 13 residues. CDR3 protein: CASSLIAGDEQYF. CDR3 DNA: TGTGCCAGCAGCTTAATAGCGGGGGACGAGCAGTACTTC.